Sequencing of this TCR beta chain was carried out in a study of T cell repertoires in cytomegalovirus infection. Study overall: Newly reported HLA-C-restricted and thoroughly characterized HLA-B-restricted CMV epitopes were employed. Indications of both CMV infection and matching HLA type were provided by public TCR beta signatures. General observations from the study: What dominated the ex vivo response were HLA-C-restricted CMV-specific TCR beta clonotypes. Using cumulative public TCR beta family frequency, the authors identified those who carried CMV together with the relevant HLA.

Trimming pared 6 bases from V and 4 bases from J, leaving 4 bases between. The CDR3 covers 11 residues. Germline CDR1 and CDR2: MNHNS and SASEGT. As to this clonotype: The antigen is unknown.

Each CDR3 protein is one row after TCRdb ran MiXCR on the reads. The sample has about 69,000 distinct CDR3 sequences; approximately 30% are singletons. Sequencing used CD8+ T cells from cultured PBMCs, obtained from culture after CMV antigen stimulation. V is TRBV6-1 and J is TRBJ2-1; D remains unclear. This clonotype originated in a human donor in good health (CMV status not recorded). Some clones in this sample may be carry-over from other donors' samples. The CDR3: CASRAYNEQFF. CDR3 nucleotide sequence: TGTGCCAGCAGGGCTTACAATGAGCAGTTCTTC.